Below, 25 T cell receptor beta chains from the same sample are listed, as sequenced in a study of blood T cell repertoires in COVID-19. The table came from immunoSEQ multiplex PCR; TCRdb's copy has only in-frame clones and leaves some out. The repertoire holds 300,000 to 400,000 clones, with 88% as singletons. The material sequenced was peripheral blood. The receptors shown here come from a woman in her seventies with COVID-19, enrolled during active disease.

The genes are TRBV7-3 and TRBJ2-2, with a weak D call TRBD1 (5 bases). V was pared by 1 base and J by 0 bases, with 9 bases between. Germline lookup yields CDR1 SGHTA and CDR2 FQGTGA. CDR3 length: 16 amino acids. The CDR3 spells CASSLKGPSNTGELFF. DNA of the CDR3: TGTGCCAGCAGCTTAAAGGGGCCTTCGAACACCGGGGAGCTGTTTTTT. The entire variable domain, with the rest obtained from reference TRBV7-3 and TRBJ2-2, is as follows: GAGVSQTPSNKVTEKGKYVELRCDPISGHTALYWYRQSLGQGPEFLIYFQGTGAADDSGLPNDRFFAVRPEGSVSTLKIQRTERGDSAVYLCASSLKGPSNTGELFFGEGSRLTVL.

The CDR3 protein is CASSQNMNTEAFF. The DNA of the CDR3 is TGTGCCAGCAGCCAAAACATGAACACTGAAGCTTTCTTT. The chain couples TRBV3-1 (or the pseudogene TRBV3-2) to TRBJ1-1; D unresolved. Germline V lookup: CDR1 LGHDT, CDR2 YNNKEL (reference sequence). CDR3 length: 13 residues. V was shortened by 2 bases and J by 0 bases, with 4 bases between the two germline ends.

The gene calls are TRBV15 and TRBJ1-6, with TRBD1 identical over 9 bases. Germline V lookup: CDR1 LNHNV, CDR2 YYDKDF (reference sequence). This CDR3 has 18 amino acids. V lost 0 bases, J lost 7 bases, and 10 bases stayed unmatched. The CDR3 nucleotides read TGTGCCACCAGCAGAGACTACCCCGGGACAGGGACCAATTCACCCCTCCACTTT. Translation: CATSRDYPGTGTNSPLHF.

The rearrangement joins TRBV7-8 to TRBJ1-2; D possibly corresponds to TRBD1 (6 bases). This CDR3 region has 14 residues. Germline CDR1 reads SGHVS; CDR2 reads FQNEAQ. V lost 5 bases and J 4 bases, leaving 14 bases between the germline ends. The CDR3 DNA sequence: TGTGCCAGCAGCCAACAGGGCCTCGGCTATGGCTACACCTTC. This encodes CASSQQGLGYGYTF.

The CDR3 DNA reads TGTGCCAGCAGTGAAGCTAGCGGGGGGATCAGGAGCTCCTACGAGCAGTACTTC. This gives the protein CASSEASGGIRSSYEQYF. This rearrangement joins TRBV6-1 to TRBJ2-7, with 10 nucleotides matching TRBD2. V lost 0 bases and J lost 0; bases outside the gene matches: 8. The CDR3 contains 18 residues. Looked up from germline, CDR1 is MNHNS and CDR2 is SASEGT.

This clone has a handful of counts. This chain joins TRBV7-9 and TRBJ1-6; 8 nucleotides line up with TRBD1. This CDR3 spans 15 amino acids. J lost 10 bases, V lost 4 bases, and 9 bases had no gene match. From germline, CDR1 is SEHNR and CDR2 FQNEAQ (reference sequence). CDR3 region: CASSSTGTGRSPLHF. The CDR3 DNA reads TGTGCCAGCAGCTCAACCGGGACAGGTAGATCACCCCTCCACTTT.

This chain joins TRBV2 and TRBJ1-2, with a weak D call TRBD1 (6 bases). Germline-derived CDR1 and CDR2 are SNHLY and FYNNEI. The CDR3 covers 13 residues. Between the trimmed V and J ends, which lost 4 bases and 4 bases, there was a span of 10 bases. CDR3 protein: CASSVQGIYGYTF. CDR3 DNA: TGTGCCAGCAGTGTCCAGGGGATCTATGGCTACACCTTC.

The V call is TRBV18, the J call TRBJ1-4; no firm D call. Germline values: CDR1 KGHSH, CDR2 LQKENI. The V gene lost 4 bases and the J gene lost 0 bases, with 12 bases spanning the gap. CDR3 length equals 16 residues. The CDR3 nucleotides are TGTGCCAGCTCACTAAATCTTTACTCAACTAATGAAAAACTGTTTTTT. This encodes CASSLNLYSTNEKLFF.

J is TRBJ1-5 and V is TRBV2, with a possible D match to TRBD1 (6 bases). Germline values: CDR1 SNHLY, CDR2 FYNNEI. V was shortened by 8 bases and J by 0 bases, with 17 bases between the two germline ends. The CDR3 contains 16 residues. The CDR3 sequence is CASRGGTASSNQPQHF. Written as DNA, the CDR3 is TGTGCCAGCCGAGGGGGAACAGCCTCTAGCAATCAGCCCCAGCATTTT.

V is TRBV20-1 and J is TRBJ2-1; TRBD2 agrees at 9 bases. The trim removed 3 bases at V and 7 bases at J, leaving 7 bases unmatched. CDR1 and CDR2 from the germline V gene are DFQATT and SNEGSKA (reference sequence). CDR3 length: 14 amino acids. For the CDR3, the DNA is TGCAGTGCTAGTGGGCTAGCGGGGCGGAATGAGCAGTTCTTC. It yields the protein CSASGLAGRNEQFF.

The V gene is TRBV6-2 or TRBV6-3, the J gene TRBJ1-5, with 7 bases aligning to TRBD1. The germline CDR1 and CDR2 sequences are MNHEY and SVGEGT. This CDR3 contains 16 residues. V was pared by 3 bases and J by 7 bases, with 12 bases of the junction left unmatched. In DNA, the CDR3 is TGTGCCAGCAGTTATAAGCAAGACAGGGTGGGACAGCCCCAGCATTTT. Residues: CASSYKQDRVGQPQHF.

CDR3 protein: CASSTQGVYSPLHF. DNA of the CDR3: TGTGCCAGTAGTACACAGGGGGTGTATTCACCCCTCCACTTT. The chain employs TRBV19 and TRBJ1-6, with 8 bases lining up with TRBD1. Germline assignment: CDR1 LNHDA and CDR2 SQIVND (reference sequence). The ends lost 4 bases at V and 8 bases at J; junction bases unmatched: 4. There are 14 residues in the CDR3.

In DNA, the CDR3 is TGCGCCAGCAGCCAAGGCCTGACTAGCGGGAGGACAGATACGCAGTATTTT. Translation gives CASSQGLTSGRTDTQYF. The chain is built from TRBV4-3 and TRBJ2-3, with 13 bases matching TRBD2. Germline V lookup: CDR1 LGHNA, CDR2 YSLEER. This CDR3 has 17 residues. Trimming removed 1 base from V and 3 bases from J; junction bases left unmatched: 4.

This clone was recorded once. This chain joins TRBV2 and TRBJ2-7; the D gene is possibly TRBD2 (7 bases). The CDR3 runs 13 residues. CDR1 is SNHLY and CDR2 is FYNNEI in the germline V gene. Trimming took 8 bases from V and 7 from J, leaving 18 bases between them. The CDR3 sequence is CASGKGGAVEQYF. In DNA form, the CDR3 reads TGTGCCAGCGGGAAGGGGGGGGCGGTGGAGCAGTACTTC.

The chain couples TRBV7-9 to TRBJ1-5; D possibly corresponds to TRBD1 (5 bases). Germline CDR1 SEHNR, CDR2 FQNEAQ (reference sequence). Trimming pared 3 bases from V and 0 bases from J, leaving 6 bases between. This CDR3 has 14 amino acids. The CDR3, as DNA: TGTGCCAGCAGCTTGACAGCTAGCAATCAGCCCCAGCATTTT. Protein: CASSLTASNQPQHF.

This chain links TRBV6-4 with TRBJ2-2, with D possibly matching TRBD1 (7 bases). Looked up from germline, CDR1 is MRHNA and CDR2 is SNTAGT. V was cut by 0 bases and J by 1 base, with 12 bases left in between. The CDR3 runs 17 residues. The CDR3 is CASSDSHRGGNTGELFF. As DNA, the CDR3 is TGTGCCAGCAGTGACTCCCACAGGGGAGGGAACACCGGGGAGCTGTTTTTT.

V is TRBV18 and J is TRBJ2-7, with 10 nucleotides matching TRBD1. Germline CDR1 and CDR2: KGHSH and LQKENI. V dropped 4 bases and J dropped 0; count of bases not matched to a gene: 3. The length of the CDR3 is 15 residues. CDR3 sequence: CASSRQGASSYEQYF. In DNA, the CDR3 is TGTGCCAGCTCACGACAGGGGGCCTCCTCCTACGAGCAGTACTTC.

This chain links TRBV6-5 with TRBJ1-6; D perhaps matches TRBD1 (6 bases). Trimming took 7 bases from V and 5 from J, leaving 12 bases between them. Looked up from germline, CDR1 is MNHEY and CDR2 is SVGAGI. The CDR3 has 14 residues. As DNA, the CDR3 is TGTGCCAGCAAAACGGGACAAGATAATTCACCCCTCCACTTT. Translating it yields CASKTGQDNSPLHF.

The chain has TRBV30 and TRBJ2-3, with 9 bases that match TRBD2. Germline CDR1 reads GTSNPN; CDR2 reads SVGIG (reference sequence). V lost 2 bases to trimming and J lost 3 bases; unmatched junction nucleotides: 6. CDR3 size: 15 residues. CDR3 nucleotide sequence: TGTGCCTGGAGTTACGAGCGGGGGGAAACAGATACGCAGTATTTT. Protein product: CAWSYERGETDTQYF.

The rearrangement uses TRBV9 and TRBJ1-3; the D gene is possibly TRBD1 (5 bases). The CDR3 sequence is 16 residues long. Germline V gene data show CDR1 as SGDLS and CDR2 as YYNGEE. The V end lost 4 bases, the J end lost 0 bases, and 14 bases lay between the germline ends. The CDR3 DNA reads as TGTGCCAGCAGCCCCTTTGGGGCGAGCTCTGGAAACACCATATATTTT. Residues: CASSPFGASSGNTIYF.

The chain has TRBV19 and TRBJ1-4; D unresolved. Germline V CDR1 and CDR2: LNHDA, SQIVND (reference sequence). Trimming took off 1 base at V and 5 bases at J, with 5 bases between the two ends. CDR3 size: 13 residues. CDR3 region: CASSIGENEKLFF. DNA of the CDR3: TGTGCCAGTAGTATAGGTGAGAATGAAAAACTGTTTTTT.

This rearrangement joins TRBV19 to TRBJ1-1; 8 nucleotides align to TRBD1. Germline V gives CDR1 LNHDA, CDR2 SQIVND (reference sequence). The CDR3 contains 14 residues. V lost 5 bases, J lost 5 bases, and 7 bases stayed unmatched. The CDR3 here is CASSSDREGTEAFF. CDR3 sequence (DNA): TGTGCCAGTAGTTCGGACAGGGAGGGAACTGAAGCTTTCTTT. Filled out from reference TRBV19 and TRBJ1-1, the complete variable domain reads DGGITQSPKYLFRKEGQNVTLSCEQNLNHDAMYWYRQDPGQGLRLIYYSQIVNDFQKGDIAEGYSVSREKKESFPLTVTSAQKNPTAFYLCASSSDREGTEAFFGQGTRLTVV.

The CDR3 DNA reads TGTGCCAGCAGTGAAGGGGGGGGCCTCGGAGAAAAACTGTTTTTT. Translating it yields CASSEGGGLGEKLFF. The chain couples TRBV25-1 to TRBJ1-4; weak D call: TRBD1 (6 bases). Trimming left V 2 bases short and J 8 bases short, with 15 bases between. CDR3 size: 15 residues. Germline-derived CDR1 and CDR2 are MGHDK and SYGVNS. Variable domain in full (rest from reference TRBV25-1 and TRBJ1-4): EADIYQTPRYLVIGTGKKITLECSQTMGHDKMYWYQQDPGMELHLIHYSYGVNSTEKGDLSSESTVSRIRTEHFPLTLESARPSHTSQYLCASSEGGGLGEKLFFGSGTQLSVL.

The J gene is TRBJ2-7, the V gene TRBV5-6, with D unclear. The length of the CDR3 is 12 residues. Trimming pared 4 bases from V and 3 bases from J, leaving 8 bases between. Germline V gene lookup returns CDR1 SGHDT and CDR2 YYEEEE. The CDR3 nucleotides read TGTGCCAGCAGCGTGGACGGCTACGAGCAGTACTTC. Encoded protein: CASSVDGYEQYF.

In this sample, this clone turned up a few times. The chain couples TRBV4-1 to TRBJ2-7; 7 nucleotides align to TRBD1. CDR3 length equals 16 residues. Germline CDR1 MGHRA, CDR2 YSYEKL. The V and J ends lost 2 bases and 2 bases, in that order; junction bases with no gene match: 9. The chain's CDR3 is CASSQNRPGGTYEQYF. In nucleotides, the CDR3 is TGCGCCAGCAGCCAAAACAGGCCAGGGGGAACCTACGAGCAGTACTTC.